This entry describes one TCR beta chain. Its cognate antigen is unknown. This CDR3 is built from 15 residues. J lost 8 bases, V lost 3 bases, and 4 bases had no gene match. Per the germline V gene, CDR1 is SGHRS and CDR2 is YFSETQ. This entry is derived from a study of T-cell memory formation after mild COVID-19. Findings of the study overall: Pre-infection memory showed some responding clones, and this suggested that cross-reactive memory joined. Clones that contracted from day 15 to 85 had balanced CD4/CD8; later expanders were CD4+ biased.

TCRalpha and TCRbeta libraries used 5'RACE with constant-segment primers and UMIs. A single record per CDR3 protein comes from TCRdb applying MiXCR to the 5' RACE reads. The repertoire holds over 500,000 distinct CDR3 sequences, with 17% as singletons. The rearrangement joins TRBV5-1 to TRBJ2-1; 14 positions match TRBD2. Sequencing input: PBMCs or a T cell subset sorted from them (not recorded which). The receptor was derived from an adult woman who had mild COVID-19 (a few samples of this study predate the infection). Cell type and time point are not known. The CDR3 coding sequence is TGCGCCAGCAGCTCCACGGGACTAGCGGGAGATGAGCAGTTCTTC. Encoded protein: CASSSTGLAGDEQFF.